This entry concerns a single T cell receptor (beta chain). Its antigen is not known. Deep-level running was used for the assay. It was across several immunoSEQ plates that each subset's genomic DNA was evenly split. The method was immunoSEQ multiplex PCR; TCRdb's version includes in-frame clones alone and lacks a portion of them. The data show 2 million to 3 million clones, approximately 93% seen once. The CDR3 extends over 13 amino acids. Germline CDR1 SGHNT, CDR2 YYREEE (reference sequence). Trimming left V 1 base short and J 6 bases short, with 11 bases between. This sample was taken from a study of shared clonotypes between healthy human individuals. Study conclusions and caveats: The diversity represented, both genetic and in exposure history, was limited by few donors.

This clonotype was sampled from a man aged 18 to 35 in good health. Some clones in this sample may be carry-over from other donors' samples. The chain joins TRBV5-4 to TRBJ2-7, with unresolved D. The sequenced sample was naive CD4+ T cells from PBMCs. Subset specified: CD45RA+ positively selected. CDR3 nucleotide sequence: TGTGCCAGCAGCTTGTCGTTCTTTTCCGAGCAGTACTTC. Translating it yields CASSLSFFSEQYF.